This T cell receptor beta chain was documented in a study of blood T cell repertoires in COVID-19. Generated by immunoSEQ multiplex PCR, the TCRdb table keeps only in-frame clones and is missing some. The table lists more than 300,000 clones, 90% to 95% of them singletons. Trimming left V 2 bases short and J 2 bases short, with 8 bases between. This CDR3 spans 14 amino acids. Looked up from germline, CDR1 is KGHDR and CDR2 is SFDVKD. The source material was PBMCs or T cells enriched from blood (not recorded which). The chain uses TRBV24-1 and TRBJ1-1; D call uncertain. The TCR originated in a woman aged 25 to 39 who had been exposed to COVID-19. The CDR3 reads CATSDSRENTEAFF. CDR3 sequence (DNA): TGTGCCACCAGTGATTCCCGGGAAAACACTGAAGCTTTCTTT.